What follows is one T cell receptor (beta chain) and its context. The record originates from a study of CD4 T cell repertoires in COVID-19. V was shortened by 6 bases and J by 2 bases, with 10 bases between the two germline ends. This CDR3 is 13 amino acids long. Germline V CDR1 and CDR2: LGHDT, YNNKEL (reference sequence). Mild-to-severe COVID-19 survivors were the donors. Produced via immunoSEQ multiplex PCR; TCRdb's table is partial and in-frame only. In the table there are approximately 75,000 clones, under 90% of which are singletons. The sequence was collected from a human donor who had COVID-19. The V and J genes are TRBV3-1 (or the pseudogene TRBV3-2) and TRBJ2-5; D remains unclear. The source material was CD4+ T cells from peripheral blood, sampled after recovery from COVID-19. DNA of the CDR3: TGTGCCAGCAGAAAAGACAAACAAGAGACCCAGTACTTC. Amino acids: CASRKDKQETQYF.